Below are 28 T cell receptor beta chains sequenced from a single sample in a study of monozygotic twins with inflammatory bowel disease. TCRdb reprocessed the 5' RACE reads, keeping one entry per CDR3 protein, no DNA. This listing includes about 380,000 distinct CDR3 sequences. Material for sequencing was blood. The receptors were sampled from a human donor with ulcerative colitis or Crohn's disease, or a healthy co-twin of an affected twin (not recorded which).

The V gene is TRBV9, the J gene TRBJ2-2; TCRdb names TRBD1, which stays unverified in the absence of DNA. The germline V gene has CDR1 SGDLS and CDR2 YYNGEE. This CDR3 has 13 residues. CDR3 amino acids: CASREQVTGELFF.

J is TRBJ1-3 and V is TRBV4-1. Germline CDR1 MGHRA, CDR2 YSYEKL. This CDR3 contains 18 residues. CDR3 sequence reads: CASSQDISVRTSGNTIYF.

The rearrangement uses TRBV4-2 and TRBJ2-7; the D call of TRBD1 rests on TCRdb alone, since no DNA is present to check it. CDR1 is LGHNA and CDR2 is YNFKEQ in the germline V gene. The CDR3 runs to 15 residues. This CDR3 is CASSQDLRGPYEQYF.

V and J are TRBV5-6 and TRBJ2-1. The V gene's germline CDR1 is SGHDT and CDR2 YYEEEE. The CDR3 contains 12 residues. CDR3 region: CASSHRRAEQFF.

The V call is TRBV7-9, the J call TRBJ2-1; the D call of TRBD1 rests on TCRdb alone, since no DNA is present to check it. The CDR3 contains 16 residues. Germline V gene data show CDR1 as SEHNR and CDR2 as FQNEAQ (reference sequence). CDR3 in amino acids: CASSTGGTSSYNEQFF.

The genes are TRBV12-3 or TRBV12-4 and TRBJ2-3; TCRdb gives TRBD1 as the D gene, but with no DNA this cannot be confirmed. The CDR3 is 15 amino acids. CDR3 loop: CASSTRTGLTDTQYF.

CDR3 region: CASSVVTGGEKLFF. The V and J genes are TRBV19 and TRBJ1-4; checking the TCRdb D call of TRBD1 is not possible without DNA. Germline V gene lookup returns CDR1 LNHDA and CDR2 SQIVND (reference sequence). The CDR3 has 14 amino acids.

The CDR3 spells CASSLTPLGGTEAFF. This rearrangement joins TRBV7-2 to TRBJ1-1. CDR3 length equals 15 residues. Germline V CDR1 and CDR2: SGHTA, FQGNSA.

The V call is TRBV5-4, the J call TRBJ2-2; TCRdb's D call of TRBD1 is untestable without DNA. The CDR3 totals 16 residues. Germline V gene lookup returns CDR1 SGHNT and CDR2 YYREEE (reference sequence). This chain's CDR3 is CASSLVSTGNTGEQFF.

This rearrangement joins TRBV24-1 to TRBJ1-5; TCRdb designates TRBD1, a call that cannot be tested without DNA. CDR3 length: 17 residues. The germline V gene has CDR1 KGHDR and CDR2 SFDVKD. CDR3 amino acids: CATSAGQGRYSNQPQHF.

The V gene is TRBV6-1, the J gene TRBJ2-7. The CDR3 extends over 13 amino acids. Germline CDR1 MNHNS, CDR2 SASEGT. The CDR3 is CASSVGMSYEQYF.

The chain uses TRBV20-1 and TRBJ2-5; there is no DNA to check the TCRdb D call of TRBD2. The CDR3 runs to 14 residues. Germline V gene data show CDR1 as DFQATT and CDR2 as SNEGSKA (reference sequence). The CDR3 spells CSAPGLAREETQYF.

The chain joins TRBV4-3 to TRBJ1-6; TCRdb gives TRBD1 as the D gene, but with no DNA this cannot be confirmed. Germline V gene data show CDR1 as LGHNA and CDR2 as YSLEER. CDR3 length: 15 amino acids. The CDR3 spells CASSQETGGNSPLHF.

The gene calls are TRBV24-1 and TRBJ2-7; the TCRdb call, TRBD1, lacks DNA for checking. The CDR3 extends over 19 amino acids. The germline CDR1 and CDR2 sequences are KGHDR and SFDVKD. The CDR3 protein is CATSDLLSYRNRPSYEQYF.

This chain links TRBV19 with TRBJ1-3; the D call from TCRdb, TRBD1, cannot be confirmed without DNA. The germline CDR1 and CDR2 sequences are LNHDA and SQIVND (reference sequence). The CDR3 spans 17 residues. CDR3 amino acids: CASSKQPGQGAGNTIYF.

This sequence joins TRBV11-1 and TRBJ1-2. The CDR3 contains 15 residues. Germline assignment: CDR1 SGHAT and CDR2 FQDESV (reference sequence). CDR3 in amino acids: CASSLGAARNYGYTF. Based on the CDR3 plus reference TRBV11-1 and TRBJ1-2, the full variable domain is EAEVAQSPRYKITEKSQAVAFWCDPISGHATLYWYRQILGQGPELLVQFQDESVVDDSQLPKDRFSAERLKGVDSTLKIQPAELGDSAMYLCASSLGAARNYGYTFGSGTRLTVV.

The chain has TRBV7-2 and TRBJ1-6. The CDR3 spans 13 residues. The V gene's germline CDR1 is SGHTA and CDR2 FQGNSA. The CDR3 spells CAGSLLPNSPLHF.

The chain uses TRBV28 and TRBJ2-5. Germline values: CDR1 MDHEN, CDR2 SYDVKM. The CDR3 totals 13 residues. CDR3 amino acids: CASKILVQETQYF.

The chain couples TRBV19 to TRBJ1-2. Germline V gene sequence: CDR1 LNHDA, CDR2 SQIVND (reference sequence). The CDR3 covers 14 residues. The CDR3 protein is CASSIRVGTYGYTF.

The CDR3 region is CSARDWTSGGVSVSAETQYF. This chain connects TRBV20-1 to TRBJ2-5; TCRdb proposes TRBD2, but this gene call is untestable without DNA. The CDR3 spans 20 residues. CDR1 and CDR2 from the germline V gene are DFQATT and SNEGSKA (reference sequence).

J is TRBJ2-1 and V is TRBV5-1; TCRdb returns TRBD2, unconfirmable since there is no DNA. The germline V gene has CDR1 SGHRS and CDR2 YFSETQ. This CDR3 has 17 amino acids. The CDR3 is CASSLLPSGGPRNEQFF.

The chain has TRBV27 and TRBJ2-7; TCRdb returns TRBD2, unconfirmable since there is no DNA. Germline loops: CDR1 MNHEY, CDR2 SMNVEV (reference sequence). The CDR3 consists of 14 residues. CDR3 region: CASRLAGGLYEQYF.

This rearrangement joins TRBV20-1 to TRBJ1-1; TCRdb gives TRBD1 as the D gene, but with no DNA this cannot be confirmed. Germline V gives CDR1 DFQATT, CDR2 SNEGSKA (reference sequence). The CDR3 length is 15 residues. The CDR3 region is CSAEDRVSLNTEAFF.

The chain employs TRBV7-9 and TRBJ1-6. The length of the CDR3 is 12 residues. Looked up from germline, CDR1 is SEHNR and CDR2 is FQNEAQ (reference sequence). This CDR3 is CASSPVNSPLHF.

The V and J genes are TRBV7-2 and TRBJ1-3. The CDR3 totals 14 residues. From germline, CDR1 is SGHTA and CDR2 FQGNSA. CDR3 region: CASSLPGFGNTIYF. The complete variable domain, with remaining parts taken from reference TRBV7-2 and TRBJ1-3, reads GAGVSQSPSNKVTEKGKDVELRCDPISGHTALYWYRQSLGQGLEFLIYFQGNSAPDKSGLPSDRFSAERTGGSVSTLTIQRTQQEDSAVYLCASSLPGFGNTIYFGEGSWLTVV.

The gene calls are TRBV2 and TRBJ1-1; TCRdb gives TRBD1 as the D gene, but with no DNA this cannot be confirmed. The CDR3 has 14 amino acids. The germline V gene has CDR1 SNHLY and CDR2 FYNNEI. The CDR3 here is CASRARGMNTEAFF. Full variable domain (rest looked up from reference TRBV2 and TRBJ1-1): EPEVTQTPSHQVTQMGQEVILRCVPISNHLYFYWYRQILGQKVEFLVSFYNNEISEKSEIFDDQFSVERPDGSNFTLKIRSTKLEDSAMYFCASRARGMNTEAFFGQGTRLTVV.

This chain uses TRBV20-1 with TRBJ1-2. The CDR3 is 13 amino acids. Per the germline V gene, CDR1 is DFQATT and CDR2 is SNEGSKA (reference sequence). CDR3: CSASSGFDYGYTF.

The genes are TRBV5-1 and TRBJ2-7; the TCRdb D gene call, TRBD1, has no DNA to confirm it. Germline CDR1 SGHRS, CDR2 YFSETQ. This CDR3 contains 14 residues. The CDR3 sequence: CASSLTGHSYEQYF.